These 10 T cell receptor beta chains came from one sample sequenced in a study of CD8+CD57+ T cells in acquired aplastic anemia. Genomic DNA provided the template from which TCR beta VDJ and CDR3 profiles were obtained. Each CDR3 protein gets one entry after TCRdb re-called the reads with MiXCR. The profile shows about 130,000 distinct CDR3 sequences, 48% of them singletons. Sequenced: sorted CD4+, CD8+, or CD8+CD57+ T cells (not recorded which) from PBMCs. Source of these receptors: a human donor in good health, serving as a control.

The count of this clonotype is one. The chain uses TRBV29-1 and TRBJ2-7, with a weak D call TRBD1 (9 bases). The germline V gene has CDR1 SQVTM and CDR2 ANQGSEA. The CDR3 contains 14 residues. Trimming left V 5 bases short and J 3 bases short, with 17 bases between. CDR3 nucleotides: TGCAGCGTTTTAGCGGGGACAGGGAACTACGAGCAGTACTTC. This gives the protein CSVLAGTGNYEQYF.

This clonotype was recorded many times. The genes are TRBV15 and TRBJ2-4, with 9 bases matching TRBD1. Germline V gene lookup returns CDR1 LNHNV and CDR2 YYDKDF (reference sequence). Germline trimming cut 5 bases from V and 0 bases from J; bases unmatched to any gene: 11. The CDR3 runs 18 residues. The CDR3 DNA reads as TGTGCCACCAGCTTACTGGGACAGGGTCGTATAGCCAAAAACATTCAGTACTTC. It encodes CATSLLGQGRIAKNIQYF.

The chain links TRBV7-2 to TRBJ1-5; TRBD1 matches at 7 bases. CDR1 is SGHTA, CDR2 FQGNSA, per germline. CDR3 length equals 16 residues. The V segment lost 1 base and the J segment 7 bases; nucleotides outside the gene matches: 10. As DNA, the CDR3 is TGTGCCAGCAGCTTAGGGGGGACAGCCTACGAGCAGCCCCAGCATTTT. Encoded protein: CASSLGGTAYEQPQHF.

Of note for this clonotype: A read error may account for a junction end that differs from germline. J is TRBJ1-6 and V is TRBV5-6; TRBD1 matches at 7 bases. Germline loops: CDR1 SGHDT, CDR2 YYEEEE. The CDR3 consists of 14 residues. The CDR3 coding sequence is TGTGCCAGCAGTTTCCGGGACAGTAACTCACCCCCCCACTTT. Its protein is CASSFRDSNSPPHF. Full variable domain (missing parts from reference TRBV5-6 and TRBJ1-6): DAGVTQSPTHLIKTRGQQVTLRCSPKSGHDTVSWYQQALGQGPQFIFQYYEEEERQRGNFPDRFSGHQFPNYSSELNVNALLLGDSALYLCASSFRDSNSPPHFGNGTRLTVT.

Points on this clonotype: No conserved phenylalanine or tryptophan ends this CDR3, so it is likely a read error. The CDR3 DNA follows: TGTGCCAGCAGGGTTTGGGGGGGGGGCGGAAGCAATCAGCCCCAGCATCTT. It encodes CASRVWGGGGSNQPQHL. This rearrangement joins TRBV6-1 to TRBJ1-5, with a weak D call TRBD1 (6 bases). From germline, CDR1 is MNHNS and CDR2 SASEGT. CDR3 length: 17 amino acids. With 6 bases removed from V and 1 base from J, the gap between germline ends came to 19 bases.

The V gene is TRBV7-2, the J gene TRBJ1-6; no clear D. Trimming took 1 base from V and 7 from J, leaving 11 bases between them. This CDR3 region has 15 residues. Germline V gives CDR1 SGHTA, CDR2 FQGNSA. Here the CDR3 reads CASSLGLGINSPLHF. CDR3 nucleotides: TGTGCCAGCAGCTTAGGATTGGGAATAAATTCACCCCTCCACTTT.

Turning to this clonotype: A clone one base away is much larger, so this may be a read error. This chain uses TRBV3-1 with TRBJ2-4, with D possibly being TRBD2 (5 bases). The CDR3 is 13 residues long. In germline, CDR1 is LGHDT, CDR2 YNNKEL (reference sequence). Trimming shortened V by 3 bases and J by 8 bases, and 11 bases separated the two germline ends. Written as DNA, the CDR3 is TGTGCCAGCAGCCAGTTTGAGGGATACATTCAGTACTTC. It yields the protein CASSQFEGYIQYF.

The V call is TRBV10-3, the J call TRBJ1-2; D is unresolved. The CDR3 covers 10 residues. V was shortened by 8 bases and J by 7 bases, with 8 bases between the two germline ends. Germline CDR1 reads ENHRY; CDR2 reads SYGVKD. CDR3 protein: CAIGEGGYTF. CDR3 coding DNA: TGTGCCATCGGCGAGGGTGGCTACACCTTC.

The V and J genes are TRBV5-1 and TRBJ2-3; 9 positions match TRBD2. This CDR3 is built from 15 residues. Trimming removed 4 bases from V and 2 bases from J; junction bases left unmatched: 5. Germline CDR1 is SGHRS and CDR2 is YFSETQ. The CDR3 bases are TGCGCCAGCAGCCGACTAGCGGACCTCACAGATACGCAGTATTTT. It encodes CASSRLADLTDTQYF. Variable domain in full (rest from reference TRBV5-1 and TRBJ2-3): KAGVTQTPRYLIKTRGQQVTLSCSPISGHRSVSWYQQTPGQGLQFLFEYFSETQRNKGNFPGRFSGRQFSNSRSEMNVSTLELGDSALYLCASSRLADLTDTQYFGPGTRLTVL.

As for this clonotype: A much bigger clone sits one base away, suggesting this may be a read error. V usage is TRBV9 and J usage is TRBJ2-5; 12 bases agree with TRBD2. Germline trimming cut 7 bases from V and 4 bases from J; bases unmatched to any gene: 11. Germline CDR1 SGDLS, CDR2 YYNGEE. CDR3 size: 16 residues. CDR3 in amino acids: CASGQTSGGPGETQYF. The CDR3 DNA reads TGTGCCAGCGGCCAAACTAGCGGGGGGCCAGGAGAGACCCAGTACTTC. The variable domain in full, with the rest retrieved from reference TRBV9 and TRBJ2-5, is DSGVTQTPKHLITATGQRVTLRCSPRSGDLSVYWYQQSLDQGLQFLIQYYNGEERAKGNILERFSAQQFPDLHSELNLSSLELGDSALYFCASGQTSGGPGETQYFGPGTRLLVL.